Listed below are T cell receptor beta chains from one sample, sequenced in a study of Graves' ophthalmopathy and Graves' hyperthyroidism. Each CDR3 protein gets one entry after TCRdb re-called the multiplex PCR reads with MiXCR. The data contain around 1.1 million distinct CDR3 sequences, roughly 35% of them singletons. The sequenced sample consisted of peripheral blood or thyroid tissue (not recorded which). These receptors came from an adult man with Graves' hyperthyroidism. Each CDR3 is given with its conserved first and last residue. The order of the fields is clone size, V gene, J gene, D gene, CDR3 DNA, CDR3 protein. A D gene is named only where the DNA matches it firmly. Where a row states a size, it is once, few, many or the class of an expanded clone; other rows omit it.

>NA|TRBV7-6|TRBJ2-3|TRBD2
TGTGCCAGCAGCTTAGCGAAGATCCTGACTAGCGGGAGAGGAAATACGCAGTATTTT
CASSLAKILTSGRGNTQYF
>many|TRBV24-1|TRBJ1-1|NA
TGTGCCACCAGTGATTTGCGGGGGGTTGAAGCTTTCTTT
CATSDLRGVEAFF
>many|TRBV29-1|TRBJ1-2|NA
TGCAGCGTTGAAATAGCGAGGGAAGCTAACTATGGCTACACCTTC
CSVEIAREANYGYTF
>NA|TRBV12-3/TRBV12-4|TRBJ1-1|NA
TGTGCCAGCAGTTTGGGTCAGTATAACACTGAAGCTTTCTTT
CASSLGQYNTEAFF
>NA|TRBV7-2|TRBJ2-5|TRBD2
TGTGCCAGCAGCCTACTACTAGCGGGAAAACAAGAGACCCAGTACTTC
CASSLLLAGKQETQYF
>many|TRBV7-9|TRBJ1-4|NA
TGTGCCAGCAGCTTAGGGATCGGGGGTAGAAAACTGTTTTTT
CASSLGIGGRKLFF
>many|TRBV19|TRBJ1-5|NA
TGTGCCAGTAGTATAGAACAGGGCAATCAGCCCCAGCATTTT
CASSIEQGNQPQHF
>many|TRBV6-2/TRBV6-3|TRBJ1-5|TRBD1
TGTGCCAGCAGCCCACCCGACAGGGATCAGCCCCAGCATTTT
CASSPPDRDQPQHF
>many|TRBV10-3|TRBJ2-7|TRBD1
TGTGCCATCAAGACAGAGACAGGGGATACCTACGAGCAGTACTTC
CAIKTETGDTYEQYF
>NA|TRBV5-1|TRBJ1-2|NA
TGCGCCAGCAGCCGCACCCGATTGAGGACCCGCTATGGCTACACCTTC
CASSRTRLRTRYGYTF
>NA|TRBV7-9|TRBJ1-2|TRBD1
TGTGCCAGCAGCTTTTACTCAGGGGGCGCCTATGGCTACACCTTC
CASSFYSGGAYGYTF
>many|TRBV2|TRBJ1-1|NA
TGTGCCAGCAGTGGGGCGAGGGTCCTGAACACTGAAGCTTTCTTT
CASSGARVLNTEAFF
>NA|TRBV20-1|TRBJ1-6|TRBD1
TGCAGTGCCAGCAGTCGACGACAGGGCTATAATTCACCCCTCCACTTT
CSASSRRQGYNSPLHF
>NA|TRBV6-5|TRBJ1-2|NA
TGTGCCAGCGGGGTCACGGGTTTTGTTATAGGCTATGGCTACACCTTC
CASGVTGFVIGYGYTF
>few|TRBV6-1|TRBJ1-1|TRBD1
TGTGCCAGCAGTGAAGCGCTATCAGGGGGCGCTGAAGCTTTCTTT
CASSEALSGGAEAFF
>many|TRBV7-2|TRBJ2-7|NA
TGTGCCAGCAGCGATCAGGCCCCCACCGAGCAGTACTTC
CASSDQAPTEQYF
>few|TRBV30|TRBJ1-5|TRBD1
TGTGCCTGGAGTAAGGGACAGCTCAATCAGCCCCAGCATTTT
CAWSKGQLNQPQHF
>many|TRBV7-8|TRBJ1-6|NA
TGTGCCAGCAGCTCGTACTCTGACGGGACACCCCTCCACTTT
CASSSYSDGTPLHF
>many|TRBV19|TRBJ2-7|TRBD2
TGTGCCAGTAGCCCTAGCGGGTACTACGAGCAGTACTTC
CASSPSGYYEQYF
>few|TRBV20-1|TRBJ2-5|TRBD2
TGCAGTGCGGCGGATCTGACTAGCGGGGGAGGAGAGACCCAGTACTTC
CSAADLTSGGGETQYF
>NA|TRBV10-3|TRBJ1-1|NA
TGTGCCACGGGGACAACTGAAGCTTTCTTT
CATGTTEAFF
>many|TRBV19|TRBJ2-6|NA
TGTGCCAGTAGTATAGGAGGTCGCTCTGGGGCCAACGTCCTGACTTTC
CASSIGGRSGANVLTF
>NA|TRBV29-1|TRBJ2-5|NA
TGCAGCGCAACGGGAGATCCCCAAGAGACCCAGTACTTC
CSATGDPQETQYF
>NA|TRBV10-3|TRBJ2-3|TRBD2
TGTGCCATCAGTGGTGCGCGGGGGGGTCGAATCACAGATACGCAGTATTTT
CAISGARGGRITDTQYF
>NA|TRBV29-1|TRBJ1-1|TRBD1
TGCAGCGTTGTGACGGGGACAGGGGGGCTTTTCTTT
CSVVTGTGGLFF
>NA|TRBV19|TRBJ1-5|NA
TGTGCCAGTAGTTCCCTGGCGGGATTTAATCAGCCCCAGCATTTT
CASSSLAGFNQPQHF
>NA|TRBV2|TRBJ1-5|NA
TGTGCCAGCAGTTACTCCACTACAGGGTTGGGCAATCAGCCCCAGCATTTT
CASSYSTTGLGNQPQHF
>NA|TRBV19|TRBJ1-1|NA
TGTGCCAGTACCGGATCGGTAGCTTTACGGGGGTTGAACACTGAAGCTTTCTTT
CASTGSVALRGLNTEAFF
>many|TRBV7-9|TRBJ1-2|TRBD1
TGTGCCAGCAGCTGGGACAGGGGCAACTATGGCTACACCTTC
CASSWDRGNYGYTF
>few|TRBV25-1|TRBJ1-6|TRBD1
TGTGCCAAAGGGACAGTAAATAATTCACCCCTCCACTTT
CAKGTVNNSPLHF
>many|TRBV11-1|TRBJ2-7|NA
TGTGCCAGCAGCTTAGACCGGCAGGGACGGTACTTC
CASSLDRQGRYF
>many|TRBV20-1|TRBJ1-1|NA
TGCAGTGCTAGTGCAAATGGGAACACTGAAGCTTTCTTT
CSASANGNTEAFF
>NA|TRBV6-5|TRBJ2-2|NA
TGTGCCAGTATGAGTCGCGCGAACACCGGGGAGCTGTTTTTT
CASMSRANTGELFF
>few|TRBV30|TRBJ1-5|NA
TGTGCCTGGACCCGACATAATAGCAATCAGCCCCAGCATTTT
CAWTRHNSNQPQHF
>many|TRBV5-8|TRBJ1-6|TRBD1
TGTGCCAGTAGCTGGACAGGGGATAATTCACCCCTCCACTTT
CASSWTGDNSPLHF
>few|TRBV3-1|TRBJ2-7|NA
TGTGCCAGCAGCCCAGGCGGCAGGGCCTACGAGCAGTACTTC
CASSPGGRAYEQYF
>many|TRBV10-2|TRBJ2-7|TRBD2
TGCGCCAGCAGTGCTGCGGGGGGATACGAGCAGTACTTC
CASSAAGGYEQYF
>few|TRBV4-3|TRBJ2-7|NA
TGCGCCAGCAGCCAAGCGCACGGAGACGAGCAGTACTTC
CASSQAHGDEQYF
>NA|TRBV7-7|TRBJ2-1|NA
TGTGCCAGCAGGCCCCAAGGTAATGGGTACTACAATGAGCAGTTCTTC
CASRPQGNGYYNEQFF
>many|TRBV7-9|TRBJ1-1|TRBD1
TGTGCCAGCAGCAGACAGGGGGCGGTTACTGAAGCTTTCTTT
CASSRQGAVTEAFF
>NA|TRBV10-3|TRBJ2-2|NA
TGTGCCAGCAGTCCCGGGAACGGGGTGGCCGGGGAGCTGTTTTTT
CASSPGNGVAGELFF
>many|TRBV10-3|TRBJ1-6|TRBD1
TGTGCCCCCACGGACAGGGACAGAAATTCACCCCTCCACTTT
CAPTDRDRNSPLHF
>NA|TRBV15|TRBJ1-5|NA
TGTGCCACCAGGACGGGGGGGAACAATCAGCCCCAGCATTTT
CATRTGGNNQPQHF
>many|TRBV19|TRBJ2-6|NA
TGTGCCAGTAATGGGAACTCTGGGGCCAACGTCCTGACTTTC
CASNGNSGANVLTF
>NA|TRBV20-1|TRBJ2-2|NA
TGCAGTGCACATACAGGGAGCGCGAACACCGGGGAGCTGTTTTTT
CSAHTGSANTGELFF
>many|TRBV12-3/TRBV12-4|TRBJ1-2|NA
TGTGCCAGCAGTCCGAAAACCTATGGCTACACCTTC
CASSPKTYGYTF
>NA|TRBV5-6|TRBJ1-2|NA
TGTGCCAGCACCAAGTCAAGGGGCTTGTTCTACACCTTC
CASTKSRGLFYTF
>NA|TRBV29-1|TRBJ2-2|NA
TGCAGCGCCGTTCCAGGGGCGGACACCGGGGAGCTGTTTTTT
CSAVPGADTGELFF
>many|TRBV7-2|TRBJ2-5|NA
TGTGCCAGCAGCCCGCCGTCCCAGGGTGGCGGGACCCAGTACTTC
CASSPPSQGGGTQYF
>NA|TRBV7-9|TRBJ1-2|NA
TGTGCCAGCAGTTTGAAACCCAGAAACCCCCCGGGACACGCTAACTATGGCTACACCTTC
CASSLKPRNPPGHANYGYTF
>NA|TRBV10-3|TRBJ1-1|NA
TGTGCCATCAGTGATAATGGACGGTTAAATGAAGCTTTCTTT
CAISDNGRLNEAFF
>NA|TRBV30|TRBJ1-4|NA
TGTGCCTGGAGTGAGGGCCGTATCAAAGAAAAACTGTTTTTT
CAWSEGRIKEKLFF
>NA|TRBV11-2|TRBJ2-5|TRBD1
TGTGCCAGCTCACGCATAGGCCAGGGGGCGCGAGAGACCCAGTACTTC
CASSRIGQGARETQYF
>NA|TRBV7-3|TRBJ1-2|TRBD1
TGTGCCAGCAGCTTAACTCGAGGGACAGGGTATGGCTACACCTTC
CASSLTRGTGYGYTF